This T cell receptor beta chain is drawn from a study of T cell changes during pregnancy in multiple sclerosis. V gave up 3 bases and J gave up 3 bases, with 15 bases separating them. Germline CDR1 is SGDLS and CDR2 is YYNGEE. The CDR3 totals 15 residues. Libraries were prepared by immunoSEQ multiplex PCR; TCRdb keeps only in-frame clonotypes and omits some of them. The sample contains tens of thousands of clones, about 88% of which appear only once. Specimen: CD8+ T cells from peripheral blood mononuclear cells, collected before pregnancy. This rearrangement joins TRBV9 to TRBJ1-2; D gene unclear. This clonotype was sampled from a female donor with multiple sclerosis, enrolled in a pregnancy study. As DNA, the CDR3 is TGTGCCAGCAGCGATGCACAGAAGATATACTATGGCTACACCTTC. Residues: CASSDAQKIYYGYTF.